A selection of T cell receptor beta chains follows, all from one sample in a study of cytomegalovirus exposure and HLA in healthy donors. Generated by immunoSEQ multiplex PCR, the TCRdb table keeps only in-frame clones and is missing some. The table lists some 40,000 clones, with over 3.5% in the top ten. What was sequenced was PBMCs. The receptors come from a male donor in good health and CMV-seronegative. Each CDR3 is given with its conserved first and last residue. A D gene is named only where the DNA matches it firmly.

J: TRBJ1-2; D: .; V: TRBV19; CDR3: CASSLTQFYGYTF; DNA: TGTGCCAGTAGTCTGACACAGTTCTATGGCTACACCTTC
J: TRBJ2-3; D: TRBD2; V: TRBV6-4; CDR3: CASSDSASGGTDTQYF; DNA: TGTGCCAGCAGTGACTCGGCTAGCGGGGGCACAGATACGCAGTATTTT
J: TRBJ1-1; D: .; V: TRBV2; CDR3: CASSEWGPGNAEAFF; DNA: TGTGCCAGCAGTGAATGGGGGCCGGGGAACGCTGAAGCTTTCTTT
J: TRBJ2-5; D: TRBD1; V: TRBV15; CDR3: CATSPLTGGAQTQYF; DNA: TGTGCCACCAGCCCGCTGACAGGGGGCGCGCAGACCCAGTACTTC
J: TRBJ2-2; D: TRBD1; V: TRBV7-3; CDR3: CASSLRTGGTGELFF; DNA: TGTGCCAGCAGCTTAAGGACAGGTGGAACCGGGGAGCTGTTTTTT
J: TRBJ2-2; D: .; V: TRBV6-1; CDR3: CASSGRATGGELFF; DNA: TGTGCCAGCAGTGGGAGGGCGACCGGCGGGGAGCTGTTTTTT
J: TRBJ2-1; D: TRBD1; V: TRBV7-2; CDR3: CASSRDRGAFNEQFF; DNA: TGTGCCAGCAGCCGTGACAGGGGGGCTTTCAATGAGCAGTTCTTC
J: TRBJ1-3; D: TRBD1; V: TRBV6-1; CDR3: CASRRQGGNTIYF; DNA: TGTGCCAGCAGGCGACAGGGAGGAAACACCATATATTTT
J: TRBJ1-1; D: TRBD1; V: TRBV7-8; CDR3: CASRSGTGRVAFF; DNA: TGTGCCAGCCGTTCAGGGACAGGGCGGGTGGCTTTCTTT
J: TRBJ2-3; D: TRBD2; V: TRBV6-1; CDR3: CASSEEGGGLDTQYF; DNA: TGTGCCAGCAGTGAAGAAGGCGGGGGGTTAGATACGCAGTATTTT
J: TRBJ2-7; D: .; V: TRBV5-5; CDR3: CASSPMLSSYEQYF; DNA: TGTGCCAGCAGCCCCATGCTCAGCTCCTACGAGCAGTACTTC
J: TRBJ2-5; D: TRBD2; V: TRBV29-1; CDR3: CSVVGGEASLETQYF; DNA: TGCAGCGTTGTGGGGGGGGAAGCGTCGTTGGAGACCCAGTACTTC
J: TRBJ2-1; D: .; V: TRBV19; CDR3: CASSTYREGSNEQFF; DNA: TGTGCCAGTAGTACCTACAGGGAGGGGTCCAATGAGCAGTTCTTC
J: TRBJ2-5; D: TRBD1; V: TRBV27; CDR3: CASSFRRGRETQYF; DNA: TGTGCCAGCAGTTTCCGTAGGGGGCGAGAGACCCAGTACTTC
J: TRBJ1-1; D: .; V: TRBV29-1; CDR3: CSVLARVGNTEAFF; DNA: TGCAGCGTTCTGGCGAGGGTGGGGAACACTGAAGCTTTCTTT
J: TRBJ1-3; D: .; V: TRBV7-9; CDR3: CASSPRDIGGNTIYF; DNA: TGTGCCAGCAGCCCCAGGGACATCGGGGGAAACACCATATATTTT
J: TRBJ2-7; D: TRBD1; V: TRBV11-2; CDR3: CASSSPDRYYEQYF; DNA: TGTGCCAGCAGCTCACCGGACAGGTACTACGAGCAGTACTTC
J: TRBJ1-2; D: TRBD1; V: TRBV15; CDR3: CATSSTGGEGYTF; DNA: TGTGCCACCAGCAGTACAGGGGGGGAAGGCTACACCTTC
J: TRBJ2-7; D: .; V: TRBV19; CDR3: CASSPGTSIGEQYF; DNA: TGTGCCAGTAGTCCCGGGACTTCGATCGGAGAGCAGTACTTC
J: TRBJ1-1; D: .; V: TRBV27; CDR3: CASSSGGPHFF; DNA: TGTGCCAGCAGTTCGGGAGGGCCCCATTTCTTT
J: TRBJ2-3; D: .; V: TRBV5-1; CDR3: CASSLGAGAQYF; DNA: TGCGCCAGCAGCTTGGGTGCGGGCGCGCAGTATTTT
J: TRBJ1-2; D: .; V: TRBV6-5; CDR3: CASSPRQVSLYGYTF; DNA: TGTGCCAGCAGTCCCCGACAGGTTTCCTTATATGGCTACACCTTC
J: TRBJ2-2; D: .; V: TRBV29-1; CDR3: CSAVDRTKNTGELFF; DNA: TGCAGCGCTGTGGATAGGACAAAGAACACCGGGGAGCTGTTTTTT
J: TRBJ2-7; D: .; V: TRBV11-1; CDR3: CTSSLHGDEQYF; DNA: TGTACCAGCAGCCTTCACGGGGACGAGCAGTACTTC
J: TRBJ1-2; D: .; V: TRBV18; CDR3: CASSPVGGTDYTF; DNA: TGTGCCAGCTCACCGGTCGGGGGGACGGATTACACCTTC
J: TRBJ1-5; D: TRBD1; V: TRBV5-6; CDR3: CASSPARYRGRHQPQHF; DNA: TGTGCCAGCAGCCCCGCCCGTTACAGGGGGCGGCATCAGCCCCAGCATTTT